What follows are 29 T cell receptor beta chains derived from one specimen sequenced in a study of response to subunit inactivated influenza vaccine. TCRdb re-derived calls from the RT-PCR reads in MiXCR, one entry per CDR3 protein. The sample consists of about 650,000 distinct CDR3 sequences, around 13% of them appearing once. The sample consisted of PBMCs from blood, taken about 14 days before vaccination. These receptors were taken from a man aged 50 or older who received an inactivated influenza vaccine.

About this clonotype itself: With a much larger clone just one base away, this may be a read error. V is TRBV28 and J is TRBJ2-7, with D hard to call. The CDR3 is made up of 13 amino acids. From germline, CDR1 is MDHEN and CDR2 SYDVKM. In DNA form, the CDR3 reads TGTGCCTGCAGTTTAACAGAGACCTACGAGCAGTACTTC. Encoded protein: CACSLTETYEQYF.

CDR3 region: CASSLSTGHTGELFF. Written as DNA, the CDR3 is TGTGCCAGCAGTTTATCGACAGGGCACACCGGGGAGCTGTTTTTT. The V gene is TRBV28, the J gene TRBJ2-2, with 7 bases identical to TRBD1. Germline V gene lookup returns CDR1 MDHEN and CDR2 SYDVKM. CDR3 length: 15 amino acids. With V trimmed by 1 base and J by 3 bases, 2 bases remained unmatched.

This clonotype was recorded a few times. The chain couples TRBV20-1 to TRBJ2-3; D is unresolved. CDR3 size: 14 residues. The ends were cut back, 6 bases at V and 1 base at J, with 14 bases in the middle. Germline V gene data show CDR1 as DFQATT and CDR2 as SNEGSKA (reference sequence). The CDR3 reads CSAITSAGTDTQYF. Written as DNA, the CDR3 is TGCAGTGCCATAACCTCGGCGGGCACAGATACGCAGTATTTT.

This clonotype was detected a few times. The J gene is TRBJ2-7, the V gene TRBV12-3 or TRBV12-4, with D possibly matching TRBD2 (6 bases). The CDR3 loop spans 15 amino acids. V lost 5 bases and J 4 bases, leaving 18 bases between the germline ends. CDR3 DNA sequence: TGTGCCAGCAGTGGAGGCTTCGGGAGCCCTTACGAGCAGTACTTC. As protein: CASSGGFGSPYEQYF.

This sequence joins TRBV7-8 and TRBJ2-7, with D perhaps matching TRBD1 or TRBD2 (6 bases each). The CDR3 runs 12 residues. Germline V gene lookup returns CDR1 SGHVS and CDR2 FQNEAQ. V lost 8 bases and J lost 1, with 9 bases in between. CDR3 loop: CASGGTSYEQYF. Here the CDR3 DNA reads TGTGCCAGCGGGGGGACATCCTACGAGCAGTACTTC.

This clonotype has a count of ten or more. The chain couples TRBV11-3 to TRBJ2-1, with 8 bases matching TRBD1. Germline V lookup: CDR1 SGHNT, CDR2 YENEEA. The V and J ends lost 0 bases and 9 bases, in that order; junction bases with no gene match: 10. The CDR3 runs to 16 residues. This chain's CDR3 is CASSLDRDRPGSEQFF. CDR3 DNA: TGTGCCAGCAGCTTAGATCGGGACAGGCCGGGAAGTGAGCAGTTCTTC.

The chain is built from TRBV18 and TRBJ2-5; D not certain. With 3 bases removed from V and 3 bases from J, the gap between germline ends came to 11 bases. CDR3 length equals 14 residues. The germline V gene has CDR1 KGHSH and CDR2 LQKENI. The CDR3 DNA reads TGTGCCAGCTCACCCCCCGCCTTGAAAGAGACCCAGTACTTC. Its translation: CASSPPALKETQYF.

This clonotype was picked up a small number of times. V usage is TRBV9 and J usage is TRBJ2-1; tentatively, D is TRBD1 (6 bases). Deletions cut 5 bases from V and 9 bases from J, with 18 bases between. Germline values: CDR1 SGDLS, CDR2 YYNGEE. The length of the CDR3 is 14 residues. CDR3 DNA: TGTGCCAGCAGGTATGCAGGGGTCAAGGGTGAGCAGTTCTTC. It encodes CASRYAGVKGEQFF.

The V gene is TRBV7-3, the J gene TRBJ2-1; D is tentatively TRBD1 or TRBD2 (5 bases each). In germline, CDR1 is SGHTA, CDR2 FQGTGA. V was clipped by 6 bases and J by 12 bases, with 12 bases between them. The CDR3 runs 11 residues. The CDR3 DNA sequence: TGTGCCAGCAGAGGGGCGGCGGGGCAGTTCTTC. Protein: CASRGAAGQFF.

This clonotype has ten or more counts. The chain joins TRBV7-2 to TRBJ2-5; D might be TRBD2 (7 bases). The CDR3 consists of 14 residues. Germline V CDR1 and CDR2: SGHTA, FQGNSA. Trimming shortened V by 0 bases and J by 5 bases, and 10 bases separated the two germline ends. The CDR3 loop reads CASSLAGGLETQYF. CDR3 nucleotide sequence: TGTGCCAGCAGCTTAGCGGGGGGGCTCGAGACCCAGTACTTC.

This chain uses TRBV7-9 with TRBJ2-7, with D perhaps matching TRBD1 (6 bases). This CDR3 comprises 15 residues. V lost 3 bases, J lost 5 bases, and 17 bases lay in between. CDR1 and CDR2 (germline): SEHNR, FQNEAQ (reference sequence). The CDR3 DNA follows: TGTGCCAGCAGCTTGGACCCTTTGAGGGGGAACGAGCAGTACTTC. Its translation: CASSLDPLRGNEQYF.

This clonotype has more than one count but fewer than ten. The V call is TRBV29-1, the J call TRBJ2-1; D unresolved. V was clipped by 6 bases and J by 5 bases, with 11 bases between them. CDR1 and CDR2 (germline): SQVTM, ANQGSEA. The CDR3 totals 12 residues. CDR3 region: CSVGALNNEQFF. CDR3 DNA: TGCAGCGTCGGCGCTTTAAACAATGAGCAGTTCTTC.

V and J are TRBV5-6 and TRBJ2-3; no reliable D call. V lost 5 bases, J lost 6 bases, and 13 bases lay in between. This CDR3 is 13 amino acids long. The germline gives CDR1 SGHDT, CDR2 YYEEEE. This CDR3 is CASRAQPTDTQYF. CDR3 in DNA: TGTGCCAGCAGGGCACAGCCAACGGATACGCAGTATTTT. Using reference TRBV5-6 and TRBJ2-3 for the parts outside the CDR3, the full variable domain is DAGVTQSPTHLIKTRGQQVTLRCSPKSGHDTVSWYQQALGQGPQFIFQYYEEEERQRGNFPDRFSGHQFPNYSSELNVNALLLGDSALYLCASRAQPTDTQYFGPGTRLTVL.

The J gene is TRBJ1-1, the V gene TRBV5-5; TRBD1 is a possible D gene (6 bases). V shed 4 bases and J shed 4 bases, with 17 bases lying between them. CDR1 is SGHKS, CDR2 YYEKEE, per germline (reference sequence). CDR3 length: 15 amino acids. The CDR3 loop reads CASSPPIGGPTEAFF. DNA of the CDR3: TGTGCCAGCAGCCCCCCTATTGGGGGCCCCACTGAAGCTTTCTTT.

Many counts were recorded for this clonotype. The chain couples TRBV10-3 to TRBJ2-7; 9 bases are shared with TRBD1. CDR3 length equals 14 residues. CDR1 and CDR2 from the germline V gene are ENHRY and SYGVKD. With 6 bases clipped from V and 6 bases from J, the junction kept 9 bases outside the gene matches. CDR3: CAISSRDRAGEQYF. As DNA, the CDR3 is TGTGCCATCAGCTCCCGGGACAGGGCGGGCGAGCAGTACTTC.

This clonotype was found many times. The chain has TRBV7-2 and TRBJ2-5; 9 bases fit TRBD2. With 2 bases clipped from V and 5 bases from J, the junction kept 6 bases outside the gene matches. This CDR3 region has 15 residues. Germline values: CDR1 SGHTA, CDR2 FQGNSA. The CDR3 loop is CASSLTSGLGETQYF. DNA for the CDR3: TGTGCCAGCAGCTTAACTAGCGGGTTGGGGGAGACCCAGTACTTC.

V gene TRBV4-1 combines with J gene TRBJ2-5; maybe TRBD1 (5 bases). Trimming stripped 3 bases from V and 5 bases from J, with 10 bases between. The CDR3 spans 13 residues. Germline V gene data show CDR1 as MGHRA and CDR2 as YSYEKL. The CDR3 coding sequence is TGCGCCAGCAGCCATGCAGGGTACGAGACCCAGTACTTC. Residues: CASSHAGYETQYF.

This clonotype was seen many times. V and J are TRBV6-1 and TRBJ1-5; 7 bases line up with TRBD1. V shed 6 bases, J shed 7 bases, and the junction held 6 bases outside the gene matches. The CDR3 spans 13 residues. In germline, CDR1 is MNHNS, CDR2 SASEGT. CDR3 bases: TGTGCCAGCAGACAGGGGCTAGGGCAGCCCCAGCATTTT. Translation: CASRQGLGQPQHF.

Only a few counts were recorded for this clonotype. The V call is TRBV11-1, the J call TRBJ2-1; 9 nucleotides agree with TRBD2. CDR1 and CDR2 from the germline V gene are SGHAT and FQDESV (reference sequence). V lost 1 base and J lost 7; bases outside the gene matches: 14. The CDR3 runs to 18 residues. The CDR3 DNA is TGTGCCAGCAGCTTAGGGTTTCCTGGGCTAGCGGGGAGGAATGAGCAGTTCTTC. This sequence encodes CASSLGFPGLAGRNEQFF.

This clonotype has a count of ten or more. The chain joins TRBV15 to TRBJ2-2, with D possibly being TRBD2 (5 bases). CDR3 length: 16 amino acids. CDR1 and CDR2 from the germline V gene are LNHNV and YYDKDF (reference sequence). Trimming pared 3 bases from V and 4 bases from J, leaving 15 bases between. The CDR3 region is CATSRAEIAGTGELFF. For the CDR3, the DNA is TGTGCCACCAGCAGGGCCGAGATTGCGGGCACCGGGGAGCTGTTTTTT.

The table lists this clonotype with many counts. This chain links TRBV28 with TRBJ1-2, with D unclear. V gave up 6 bases and J gave up 0 bases, with 8 bases separating them. The CDR3 has 13 residues. Germline CDR1 is MDHEN and CDR2 is SYDVKM. The CDR3 sequence is CASRLRSNYGYTF. DNA for the CDR3: TGTGCCAGCAGATTACGATCTAACTATGGCTACACCTTC.

This clonotype was seen more than once but under ten times. This chain uses TRBV20-1 with TRBJ1-5; 9 bases map to TRBD1. The CDR3 has 14 residues. Trimming took 5 bases from V and 9 from J; bases not matched to a gene: 11. CDR1 and CDR2 (germline): DFQATT, SNEGSKA (reference sequence). Written as DNA, the CDR3 is TGCAGTGCTTTAGCCGGGACAGGGAAGAGGCCCCAGCATTTT. Amino acid sequence: CSALAGTGKRPQHF.

This clonotype was detected only once. The rearrangement links TRBV12-5 to TRBJ2-1, with TRBD2 matching over 8 bases. V shed 1 base and J 7 bases; nucleotides not matched to a gene: 9. Per the germline V gene, CDR1 is LGHNT and CDR2 is FRNRAP. This CDR3 contains 16 residues. The CDR3 DNA reads as TGTGCTAGTGGTTTGGCTCTTGCGGGAGGTGGGAATGAGCAGTTCTTC. This encodes CASGLALAGGGNEQFF.

The V and J genes are TRBV11-1 and TRBJ1-2; 9 positions agree with TRBD1. Germline V CDR1 and CDR2: SGHAT, FQDESV (reference sequence). The junction had 27 bases not matched to a gene; V was cut back by 5 bases and J by 5 bases. The CDR3 length is 21 residues. In nucleotides, the CDR3 is TGTGCCAGCAGCCCCCGGTCGCATCGGGTTGTGGACAGGGGCTCTCTATATGGCTACACCTTC. This sequence encodes CASSPRSHRVVDRGSLYGYTF.

The rearrangement joins TRBV5-1 to TRBJ2-3; TRBD2 aligns across 10 bases. Germline CDR1 and CDR2: SGHRS and YFSETQ. V gave up 2 bases and J gave up 1 base; unmatched junction bases: 10. The CDR3 is 18 residues long. DNA for the CDR3: TGCGCCAGCAGCTTTTGGTCTTCCGGGACTAGCGGCACAGATACGCAGTATTTT. Its protein product is CASSFWSSGTSGTDTQYF. The full variable domain, with the rest looked up from reference TRBV5-1 and TRBJ2-3, is KAGVTQTPRYLIKTRGQQVTLSCSPISGHRSVSWYQQTPGQGLQFLFEYFSETQRNKGNFPGRFSGRQFSNSRSEMNVSTLELGDSALYLCASSFWSSGTSGTDTQYFGPGTRLTVL.

This clonotype was found a few times. The V call is TRBV6-1, the J call TRBJ2-5; 10 nucleotides align to TRBD1. The V gene end was trimmed by 6 bases and the J gene end by 5 bases; junction bases not matched to a gene: 9. CDR1 MNHNS and CDR2 SASEGT come from the germline V gene. The CDR3 spans 15 residues. The CDR3 loop reads CASSSWDRGKETQYF. CDR3 nucleotide sequence: TGTGCCAGCAGCTCGTGGGACAGGGGAAAGGAGACCCAGTACTTC.

The chain employs TRBV29-1 and TRBJ2-2, with TRBD2 matching over 11 bases. Germline-derived CDR1 and CDR2 are SQVTM and ANQGSEA. V lost 6 bases to trimming and J lost 1 base; unmatched junction nucleotides: 4. CDR3 size: 15 residues. This CDR3 is CSVGLAELNTGELFF. CDR3 DNA: TGCAGCGTGGGACTAGCGGAGCTGAACACCGGGGAGCTGTTTTTT.

The rearrangement links TRBV12-3 or TRBV12-4 to TRBJ2-5; 10 nucleotides line up with TRBD1. The ends lost 6 bases at V and 3 bases at J; junction bases unmatched: 7. The CDR3 spans 15 residues. CDR3 in amino acids: CASRAMGTGEETQYF. CDR3 nucleotides: TGTGCCAGCAGGGCTATGGGGACAGGGGAAGAGACCCAGTACTTC.

The J gene is TRBJ2-4, the V gene TRBV4-3; D gene ambiguous. V lost 0 bases, J lost 5 bases, and 8 bases lay in between. Germline V CDR1 and CDR2: LGHNA, YSLEER. This CDR3 is built from 14 residues. CDR3 residues: CASSQDFRENIQYF. CDR3 DNA sequence: TGCGCCAGCAGCCAAGATTTCCGGGAAAACATTCAGTACTTC.